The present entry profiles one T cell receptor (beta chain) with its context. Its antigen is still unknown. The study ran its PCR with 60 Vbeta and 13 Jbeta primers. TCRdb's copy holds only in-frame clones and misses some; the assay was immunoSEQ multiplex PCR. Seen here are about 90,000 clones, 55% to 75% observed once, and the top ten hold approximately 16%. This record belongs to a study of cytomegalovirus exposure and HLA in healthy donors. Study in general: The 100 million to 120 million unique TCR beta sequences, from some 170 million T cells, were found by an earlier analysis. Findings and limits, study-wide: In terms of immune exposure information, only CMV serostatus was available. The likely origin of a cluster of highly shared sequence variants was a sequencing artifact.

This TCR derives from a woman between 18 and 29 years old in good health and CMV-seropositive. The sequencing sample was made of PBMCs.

The chain's CDR3 is CASSLDGTGTNYGYTF. CDR3 bases: TGTGCCAGCAGCCTAGACGGGACAGGGACCAACTATGGCTACACCTTC. The chain joins TRBV5-6 to TRBJ1-2, with 9 bases matching TRBD1. V gave up 4 bases and J gave up 2 bases; unmatched junction bases: 9. This CDR3 is built from 16 residues. Germline values: CDR1 SGHDT, CDR2 YYEEEE.